These 17 T cell receptor beta chains were sequenced from one sample in a study of blood T cell repertoires in COVID-19. Sequenced by immunoSEQ multiplex PCR; TCRdb stores in-frame clones only, minus some. The sample contains 200,000 to 250,000 clones, roughly 89% of which appear only once. Source material: PBMCs or T cells enriched from blood (not recorded which). The receptors originated from a woman aged 40 to 50 who had recovered from COVID-19.

Only a few counts were recorded for this clone. V and J are TRBV19 and TRBJ1-5, with D possibly being TRBD1 (6 bases). Trimming removed 3 bases at V and 4 bases at J, with 13 bases between. The CDR3 totals 15 residues. CDR1 is LNHDA and CDR2 is SQIVND in the germline V gene (reference sequence). The CDR3 sequence: CASSIEGVRNQPQHF. The CDR3, as DNA: TGTGCCAGTAGTATCGAGGGGGTTCGTAATCAGCCCCAGCATTTT. The full variable domain, with the rest looked up from reference TRBV19 and TRBJ1-5, is DGGITQSPKYLFRKEGQNVTLSCEQNLNHDAMYWYRQDPGQGLRLIYYSQIVNDFQKGDIAEGYSVSREKKESFPLTVTSAQKNPTAFYLCASSIEGVRNQPQHFGDGTRLSIL.

The chain combines TRBV3-1 (or the pseudogene TRBV3-2) with TRBJ1-4; D is uncertain. Trimming removed 0 bases at V and 8 bases at J, with 10 bases between. CDR3 length: 14 amino acids. CDR1 and CDR2 (germline): LGHDT, YNNKEL (reference sequence). In DNA, the CDR3 is TGTGCCAGCAGCCAAGATTACCAGCGGGAAAAACTGTTTTTT. Its translation: CASSQDYQREKLFF.

CDR3 protein: CASSYRQDNEKLFF. CDR3 coding DNA: TGTGCCAGCAGCTATCGACAGGACAATGAAAAACTGTTTTTT. This chain links TRBV7-9 with TRBJ1-4, with D possibly matching TRBD1 (6 bases). This CDR3 is built from 14 residues. Trimming stripped 4 bases from V and 5 bases from J, with 11 bases between. Germline lookup yields CDR1 SEHNR and CDR2 FQNEAQ (reference sequence).

A note on this clone: Compared with germline, one end of the junction differs, possibly owing to a read error. V and J are TRBV4-2 and TRBJ2-1, with D possibly being TRBD2 (6 bases). CDR3 length: 15 amino acids. CDR1 LGHNA and CDR2 YNFKEQ come from the germline V gene. The CDR3 DNA reads as TGTGCCAGCAGCCAACCTCGCACTGGGGCGGGGAGGTTGGTCTTC. This translates into CASSQPRTGAGRLVF.

The chain is built from TRBV14 and TRBJ1-2, with D unclear. Germline CDR1 and CDR2: SGHDN and FVKESK. The germline V and J ends were trimmed by 0 bases and 3 bases, with 14 bases remaining between them. CDR3 length: 16 residues. The CDR3 is CASSQDTSIYHYGYTF. The CDR3 bases are TGTGCCAGCAGCCAAGATACGTCTATTTACCACTATGGCTACACCTTC.

The chain employs TRBV10-1 and TRBJ2-3; 10 positions agree with TRBD2. Germline V gene sequence: CDR1 WNHNN, CDR2 SYGVQD (reference sequence). The length of the CDR3 is 16 residues. V dropped 0 bases and J dropped 5; count of bases not matched to a gene: 5. For the CDR3, the DNA is TGCGCCAGCAGTGAGTCGGTAGCGGGAGGTAAAGATACGCAGTATTTT. Its protein is CASSESVAGGKDTQYF.

The chain carries TRBV5-6 and TRBJ2-5, with 7 nucleotides matching TRBD2. The trim removed 3 bases at V and 2 bases at J, leaving 13 bases unmatched. Germline V gene lookup returns CDR1 SGHDT and CDR2 YYEEEE. This CDR3 has 17 amino acids. The chain's CDR3 is CASSSTGTTLSQETQYF. CDR3 bases: TGTGCCAGCAGCTCAACCGGGACTACCCTTAGTCAAGAGACCCAGTACTTC.

V is TRBV11-3 and J is TRBJ2-1; D call uncertain. Germline V gene sequence: CDR1 SGHNT, CDR2 YENEEA. The V end lost 5 bases, the J end lost 0 bases, and 17 bases lay between the germline ends. The CDR3 length is 17 residues. The CDR3 here is CASSPRSQSYSYNEQFF. For the CDR3, the DNA is TGTGCCAGCAGCCCTCGGAGTCAGAGCTACTCCTACAATGAGCAGTTCTTC.

The chain joins TRBV2 to TRBJ2-2, with D perhaps matching TRBD2 (5 bases). The CDR3 is made up of 15 amino acids. V lost 4 bases and J 5 bases, leaving 14 bases between the germline ends. Germline V lookup: CDR1 SNHLY, CDR2 FYNNEI. In DNA, the CDR3 is TGTGCCAGCAGTGGGTGGCCGCCGGGGACCGGGGAGCTGTTTTTT. Translated, it gives CASSGWPPGTGELFF.

This rearrangement joins TRBV30 to TRBJ1-2; D might be TRBD1 (5 bases). V was cut by 3 bases and J by 3 bases, with 5 bases left in between. CDR1 GTSNPN and CDR2 SVGIG come from the germline V gene (reference sequence). The length of the CDR3 is 11 residues. The CDR3 region is CAWRGDYGYTF. CDR3 DNA: TGTGCCTGGAGAGGGGACTATGGCTACACCTTC.

The J gene is TRBJ2-7, the V gene TRBV6-2 or TRBV6-3; the D is unclear. CDR3 size: 11 residues. Germline V lookup: CDR1 MNHEY, CDR2 SVGEGT. V was shortened by 4 bases and J by 4 bases, with 5 bases between the two germline ends. Written as DNA, the CDR3 is TGTGCCAGCAGTTCAGTATACGAGCAGTACGTC. It encodes CASSSVYEQYV.

This rearrangement joins TRBV19 to TRBJ1-1; 11 bases map to TRBD1. Trimming at V came to 4 bases and at J to 1 base, leaving 11 bases not matched to a gene. Germline-derived CDR1 and CDR2 are LNHDA and SQIVND (reference sequence). The CDR3 consists of 18 residues. The CDR3 DNA sequence: TGTGCCAGTAGTAGGACAGGGGGCGGAGTCTACCAGAACACTGAAGCTTTCTTT. Translated, it gives CASSRTGGGVYQNTEAFF.

CDR3 in DNA: TGTGCCAGCATAGACAGGGGGAACACCGGGGAGCTGTTTTTT. Its translation: CASIDRGNTGELFF. The V and J genes are TRBV28 and TRBJ2-2; 8 positions match TRBD1. The trim removed 7 bases at V and 1 base at J, leaving 2 bases unmatched. The CDR3 totals 14 residues. Germline loops: CDR1 MDHEN, CDR2 SYDVKM.

By share, this clone ranks as medium-sized. The rearrangement links TRBV25-1 to TRBJ2-1; 8 bases map to TRBD1. CDR1 is MGHDK and CDR2 is SYGVNS in the germline V gene. V dropped 7 bases and J dropped 6; count of bases not matched to a gene: 20. The CDR3 is made up of 18 amino acids. The chain's CDR3 is CASTATGDRWDEGNEQFF. The CDR3 nucleotides read TGTGCCAGCACCGCGACAGGGGATCGGTGGGATGAGGGCAATGAGCAGTTCTTC.

CDR3 sequence: CASSPSRGPGNEQFF. The CDR3 DNA is TGTGCCAGCAGCCCCTCGCGAGGGCCGGGGAATGAGCAGTTCTTC. The V call is TRBV7-3, the J call TRBJ2-1, with D perhaps TRBD2 (5 bases). CDR3 size: 15 residues. With 5 bases removed from V and 7 bases from J, the gap between germline ends came to 18 bases. The germline CDR1 and CDR2 sequences are SGHTA and FQGTGA.

The chain couples TRBV2 to TRBJ1-6, with D perhaps matching TRBD1 (6 bases). Trimming took 6 bases from V and 7 from J, leaving 13 bases between them. Germline lookup yields CDR1 SNHLY and CDR2 FYNNEI. The CDR3 sequence is 14 residues long. In DNA form, the CDR3 reads TGTGCCAGCAGGGCACAGGGTCCGAATTCACCCCTCCACTTT. Its translation is CASRAQGPNSPLHF.

CDR3 amino acids: CASSPDRGTGELFF. DNA of the CDR3: TGTGCCAGCTCACCAGACAGGGGTACCGGGGAGCTGTTTTTT. This chain connects TRBV18 to TRBJ2-2; 8 bases are a match to TRBD1. CDR3 size: 14 residues. Germline trimming cut 2 bases from V and 5 bases from J; bases unmatched to any gene: 1. CDR1 is KGHSH, CDR2 LQKENI, per germline.